Listed below are T cell receptor beta chains from one sample, sequenced in a study of blood T cell repertoires in COVID-19. Here immunoSEQ multiplex PCR was the method, and the copy in TCRdb shows in-frame clones only, minus some. The sample contains a few hundred thousand clones, 88% of which appear only once. The specimen sequenced was peripheral blood. Every receptor here comes from a man aged 70-80 years with acute or convalescent COVID-19. CDR3s include the opening cysteine and the closing phenylalanine or tryptophan. The D gene is left open where the match is weak. Size values are once, few and many counts, or a class for expanded clones, and some rows have none.

v_call,clone_size,d_call,j_call,cdr3_aa,cdr3_nt
TRBV20-1,many,TRBD2,TRBJ2-7,CSASLLAGGSYEQYF,TGCAGTGCTAGTTTACTAGCGGGAGGGTCCTACGAGCAGTACTTC
TRBV5-1,once,TRBD1,TRBJ1-3,CASSLAGQTSGNTIYF,TGCGCCAGCAGCTTGGCGGGACAGACCTCTGGAAACACCATATATTTT
TRBV6-5,once,TRBD1,TRBJ2-7,CASSRRTGGNYEQYF,TGTGCCAGCAGCCGGAGGACAGGGGGGAACTACGAGCAGTACTTC
TRBV2,-,-,TRBJ2-3,CASSVSVLAHITDTQYF,TGTGCCAGCAGTGTATCGGTACTAGCCCACATCACAGATACGCAGTATTTT
TRBV6-5,-,TRBD1,TRBJ2-2,CASRQGQKNGELFF,TGTGCCAGCAGACAGGGACAGAAAAACGGGGAGCTGTTTTTT
TRBV7-2,-,TRBD2,TRBJ2-7,CASSPGTSGSREQYF,TGTGCCAGCAGCCCCGGGACTAGCGGGAGCCGCGAGCAGTACTTC
TRBV7-9,-,TRBD1,TRBJ1-1,CASSLGQPNTEAFF,TGTGCCAGCAGCTTGGGACAGCCCAACACTGAAGCTTTCTTT
TRBV27,-,TRBD1,TRBJ1-2,CASSYRDRDYGYTF,TGTGCCAGCAGTTATCGGGACAGGGACTATGGCTACACCTTC
TRBV10-3,-,TRBD1,TRBJ1-1,CAISESGTVSGEAFF,TGTGCCATCAGTGAGTCCGGGACAGTTTCTGGTGAAGCTTTCTTT
TRBV5-6,-,TRBD2,TRBJ2-1,CASSSGLAEYNEQFF,TGTGCCAGCAGCAGCGGACTAGCGGAATACAATGAGCAGTTCTTC
TRBV19,-,-,TRBJ1-5,CASSIIPNQPQHF,TGTGCCAGTAGTATCATCCCCAATCAGCCCCAGCATTTT
TRBV2,-,TRBD1,TRBJ1-4,CASSKNLQGEKLFF,TGTGCCAGCAGTAAAAATCTACAGGGGGAAAAACTGTTTTTT
TRBV27,-,-,TRBJ2-1,CASSLFAWSGQVPSSYNEQFF,TGTGCCAGCAGTTTATTCGCTTGGAGCGGGCAGGTTCCCAGCTCCTACAATGAGCAGTTCTTC
TRBV18,-,-,TRBJ2-7,CASSPNQGSYEQYF,TGTGCCAGCTCACCAAACCAGGGCTCCTACGAGCAGTACTTC
TRBV4-3,once,-,TRBJ2-6,CASSQEGHSGANVLTF,TGCGCCAGCAGCCAAGAAGGACACTCTGGGGCCAACGTCCTGACTTTC
TRBV15,-,-,TRBJ1-2,CATSRDWADSLYGYTF,TGTGCCACCAGCAGAGATTGGGCAGACAGCCTCTATGGCTACACCTTC
TRBV3-1/TRBV3-2,-,-,TRBJ2-7,CASSLGGEQYF,TGTGCCAGCAGCCTTGGGGGGGAGCAGTACTTC
TRBV7-2,-,TRBD2,TRBJ2-1,CASSLMGGYNEQFF,TGTGCCAGCAGCTTAATGGGAGGGTACAATGAGCAGTTCTTC
TRBV3-1/TRBV3-2,-,TRBD1,TRBJ2-3,CASSLRGTASDTQYF,TGTGCCAGCAGCCTAAGAGGGACAGCTTCAGATACGCAGTATTTT
TRBV4-2,-,-,TRBJ1-1,CASSRTTGWNTEAFF,TGTGCCAGCAGCCGGACAACAGGGTGGAACACTGAAGCTTTCTTT
TRBV19,-,-,TRBJ1-6,CASQPVSVGNSPLHF,TGTGCCAGCCAACCGGTCTCCGTCGGTAATTCACCCCTCCACTTT
TRBV27,-,TRBD2,TRBJ2-6,CASSLYRDYVSGANVLTF,TGTGCCAGCAGTTTATACCGGGACTACGTCTCTGGGGCCAACGTCCTGACTTTC
TRBV5-8,-,-,TRBJ1-4,CASSPERGRREKLFF,TGTGCCAGCAGCCCCGAGCGGGGGAGGCGTGAAAAACTGTTTTTT
TRBV10-3,few,TRBD2,TRBJ2-1,CAIRSRLAGPPYNEQFF,TGTGCCATCAGGTCCCGACTAGCGGGACCTCCCTACAATGAGCAGTTCTTC
TRBV5-1,-,TRBD2,TRBJ2-5,CASSIGTSGETQYF,TGCGCCAGCAGCATCGGGACTAGCGGCGAGACCCAGTACTTC
TRBV19,-,-,TRBJ1-2,CASSVLQFYGYTF,TGTGCCAGTAGTGTGTTACAGTTCTATGGCTACACCTTC
TRBV7-2,-,-,TRBJ1-2,CASSVSAGFNYGYTF,TGTGCCAGCAGCGTTAGCGCGGGTTTTAACTATGGCTACACCTTC
TRBV6-5,-,-,TRBJ2-3,CASSLQGFRTDTQYF,TGTGCCAGCAGCCTACAGGGCTTCCGCACAGATACGCAGTATTTT
TRBV18,-,-,TRBJ1-5,CASQISSGQPQHF,TGTGCCAGCCAAATCAGTTCGGGTCAGCCCCAGCATTTT
TRBV7-2,-,TRBD1,TRBJ2-7,CASSLGTGTGEQYF,TGTGCCAGCAGCTTAGGGACAGGGACAGGCGAGCAGTACTTC
TRBV10-3,-,TRBD1,TRBJ1-1,CAITPRDSHTEAFF,TGTGCCATCACTCCACGGGACAGCCACACTGAAGCTTTCTTT
TRBV9,-,-,TRBJ2-1,CASSLRGWDNEQFF,TGTGCCAGCAGCCTCCGCGGGTGGGACAATGAGCAGTTCTTC
TRBV5-1,-,TRBD1,TRBJ1-3,CASSLGQGTGNTIYF,TGCGCCAGCAGCTTGGGACAGGGCACAGGAAACACCATATATTTT
TRBV2,-,-,TRBJ1-4,CASSEVSRGDEKLFF,TGTGCCAGCAGTGAAGTGTCCAGGGGTGATGAAAAACTGTTTTTT
TRBV28,-,TRBD1,TRBJ1-3,CASSLQGVTDTIYF,TGTGCCAGCAGTTTACAGGGGGTGACGGACACCATATATTTT
TRBV24-1,-,-,TRBJ2-2,CATSDRWESGELFF,TGTGCCACCAGTGACCGGTGGGAGTCCGGGGAGCTGTTTTTT
TRBV7-9,-,-,TRBJ1-6,CASSSDSYNSPLHF,TGTGCCAGCAGCTCCGACAGCTATAATTCACCCCTCCACTTT
TRBV5-4,-,TRBD2,TRBJ2-1,CASSPGRGGSSNEQFF,TGTGCCAGCAGCCCCGGTAGGGGCGGGAGTAGCAATGAGCAGTTCTTC
TRBV19,-,TRBD1,TRBJ2-2,CASSSGTGVFGELFF,TGTGCCAGCTCGTCCGGGACAGGGGTATTCGGGGAGCTGTTTTTT
TRBV6-5,-,-,TRBJ2-3,CASNGGGSGTDTQYF,TGTGCCAGCAATGGGGGAGGAAGTGGCACAGATACGCAGTATTTT
TRBV7-3,-,TRBD2,TRBJ2-2,CASSLTTSGNTGELFF,TGTGCCAGCAGCTTGACGACTAGCGGGAACACCGGGGAGCTGTTTTTT
TRBV7-2,-,TRBD1,TRBJ1-4,CASSLALTGFNEKLFF,TGTGCCAGCAGCTTAGCCTTGACAGGGTTTAATGAAAAACTGTTTTTT
TRBV2,-,-,TRBJ1-5,CASSPDRFNQPQHF,TGTGCCAGCAGCCCCGACAGGTTCAATCAGCCCCAGCATTTT
TRBV19,-,TRBD1,TRBJ1-1,CASSFRSTGGNTEAFF,TGTGCCAGTAGTTTCCGCTCGACAGGGGGCAACACTGAAGCTTTCTTT
TRBV15,once,TRBD1,TRBJ1-2,CATSRRQGPTANYGYTF,TGTGCCACCAGCAGGAGACAGGGGCCGACAGCCAACTATGGCTACACCTTC
TRBV19,-,-,TRBJ1-1,CASSIWGVGEAFF,TGTGCCAGTAGTATTTGGGGGGTAGGTGAAGCTTTCTTT
TRBV5-1,-,-,TRBJ1-1,CASSRTGGNTEAFF,TGCGCCAGCAGCCGCACGGGGGGCAACACTGAAGCTTTCTTT
TRBV29-1,-,-,TRBJ2-1,CSVEILAGSEQFF,TGCAGCGTTGAAATTCTGGCAGGGTCTGAGCAGTTCTTC
TRBV29-1,-,-,TRBJ2-1,CSVDNRRRPIEQFF,TGCAGCGTTGACAACAGACGGCGCCCAATTGAGCAGTTCTTC
TRBV5-1,once,TRBD1,TRBJ1-2,CASSFEQGNGYTF,TGCGCCAGCAGCTTTGAACAGGGGAATGGCTACACCTTC
TRBV5-6,-,-,TRBJ2-1,CASSYLPGDTNEQFF,TGTGCCAGCAGCTACCTTCCGGGAGACACCAATGAGCAGTTCTTC
TRBV7-3,many,-,TRBJ2-1,CASSLGDFGDEQFF,TGTGCCAGCAGCTTAGGGGACTTTGGGGATGAGCAGTTCTTC
TRBV5-1,few,-,TRBJ2-5,CASSFAGNQETQYF,TGCGCCAGCAGCTTTGCGGGAAATCAAGAGACCCAGTACTTC
TRBV6-6,-,TRBD1,TRBJ1-5,CASSYQDRDQPQHF,TGTGCCAGCAGTTACCAAGACAGGGACCAGCCCCAGCATTTT
TRBV6-1,-,TRBD1,TRBJ2-1,CASSDRQGLVSEQFF,TGTGCCAGCAGTGATCGACAGGGGTTAGTCAGTGAGCAGTTCTTC
TRBV19,-,TRBD1,TRBJ1-5,CASSRGDSSNQPQHF,TGTGCCAGTAGTAGGGGGGACAGCAGCAATCAGCCCCAGCATTTT
TRBV30,-,-,TRBJ2-6,CAWGPGGGVRGTSSGANVLTF,TGTGCCTGGGGTCCGGGGGGCGGGGTACGAGGGACAAGCTCTGGGGCCAACGTCCTGACTTTC
TRBV19,-,TRBD1,TRBJ1-5,CASSILQRQGWYQPQHF,TGTGCCAGTAGTATCCTCCAAAGACAGGGTTGGTATCAGCCCCAGCATTTT
TRBV10-3,once,TRBD2,TRBJ2-7,CAISPGLAGAYEQYF,TGTGCCATCAGTCCGGGACTAGCGGGAGCCTACGAGCAGTACTTC